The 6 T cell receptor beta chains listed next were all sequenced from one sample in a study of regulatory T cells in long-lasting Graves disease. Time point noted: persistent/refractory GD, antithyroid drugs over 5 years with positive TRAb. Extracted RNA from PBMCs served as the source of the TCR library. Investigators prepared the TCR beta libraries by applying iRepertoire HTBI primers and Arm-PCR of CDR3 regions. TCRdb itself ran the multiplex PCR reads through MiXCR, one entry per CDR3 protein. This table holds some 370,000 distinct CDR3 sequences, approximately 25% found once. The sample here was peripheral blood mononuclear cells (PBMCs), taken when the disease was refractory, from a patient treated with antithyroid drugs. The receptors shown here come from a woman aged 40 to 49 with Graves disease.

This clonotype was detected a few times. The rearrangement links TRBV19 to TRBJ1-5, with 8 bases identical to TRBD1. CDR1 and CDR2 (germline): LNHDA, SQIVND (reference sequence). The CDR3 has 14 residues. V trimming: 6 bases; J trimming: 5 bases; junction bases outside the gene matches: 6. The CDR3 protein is CASSSTGGDQPQHF. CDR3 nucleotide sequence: TGTGCCAGTAGCAGCACAGGGGGTGATCAGCCCCAGCATTTT.

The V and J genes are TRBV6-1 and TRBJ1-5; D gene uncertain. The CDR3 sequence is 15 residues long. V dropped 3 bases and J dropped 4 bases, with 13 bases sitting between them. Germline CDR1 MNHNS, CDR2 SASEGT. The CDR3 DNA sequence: TGTGCCAGCAGTGAGTTGAGGGTCGAGAATCAGCCCCAGCATTTT. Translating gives CASSELRVENQPQHF.

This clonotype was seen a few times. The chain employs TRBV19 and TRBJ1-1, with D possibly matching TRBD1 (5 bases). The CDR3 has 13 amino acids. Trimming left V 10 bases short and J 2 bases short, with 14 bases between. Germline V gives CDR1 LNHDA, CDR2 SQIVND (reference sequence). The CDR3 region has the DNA TGTGCCACCGCCCAGACAGCCAACACTGAAGCTTTCTTT. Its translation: CATAQTANTEAFF.

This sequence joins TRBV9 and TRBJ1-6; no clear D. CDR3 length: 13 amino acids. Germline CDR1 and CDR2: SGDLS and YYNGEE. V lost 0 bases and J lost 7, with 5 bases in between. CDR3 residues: CASSVGKNSPLHF. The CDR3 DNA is TGTGCCAGCAGCGTAGGAAAGAATTCACCCCTCCACTTT.

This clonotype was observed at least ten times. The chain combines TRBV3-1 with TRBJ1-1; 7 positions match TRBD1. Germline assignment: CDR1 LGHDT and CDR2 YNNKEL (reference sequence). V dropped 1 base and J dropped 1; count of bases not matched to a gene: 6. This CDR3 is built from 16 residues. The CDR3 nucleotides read TGTGCCAGCAGCCAAGGCTTGACAGGGACGAACACTGAAGCTTTCTTT. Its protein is CASSQGLTGTNTEAFF.

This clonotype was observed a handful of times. This CDR3 is CASSTQGGQPQHF. The DNA of the CDR3 is TGTGCCAGTAGTACTCAGGGCGGTCAGCCCCAGCATTTT. The chain recombines TRBV19 with TRBJ1-5, with D possibly TRBD1 on 5 matching bases. Germline assignment: CDR1 LNHDA and CDR2 SQIVND (reference sequence). Trimming shortened V by 4 bases and J by 6 bases, and 10 bases separated the two germline ends. There are 13 residues in the CDR3.